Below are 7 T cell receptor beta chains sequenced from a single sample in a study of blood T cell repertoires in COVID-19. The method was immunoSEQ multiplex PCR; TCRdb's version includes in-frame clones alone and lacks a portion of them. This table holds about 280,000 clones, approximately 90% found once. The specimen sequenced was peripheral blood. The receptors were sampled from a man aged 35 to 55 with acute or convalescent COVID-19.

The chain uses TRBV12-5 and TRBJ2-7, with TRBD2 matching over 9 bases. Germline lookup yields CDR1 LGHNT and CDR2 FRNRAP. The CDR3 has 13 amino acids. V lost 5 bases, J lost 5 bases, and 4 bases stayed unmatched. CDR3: CASGGGGAHEQYF. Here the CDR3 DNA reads TGTGCTAGTGGTGGCGGGGGGGCCCACGAGCAGTACTTC. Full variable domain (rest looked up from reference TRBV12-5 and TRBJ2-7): DARVTQTPRHKVTEMGQEVTMRCQPILGHNTVFWYRQTMMQGLELLAYFRNRAPLDDSGMPKDRFSAEMPDATLATLKIQPSEPRDSAVYFCASGGGGAHEQYFGPGTRLTVT.

The CDR3 DNA is TGCAGTGCTAAACAGGGATACATTCAGTACTTC. This sequence encodes CSAKQGYIQYF. The V call is TRBV20-1, the J call TRBJ2-4; the D gene is possibly TRBD1 (6 bases). V lost 4 bases to trimming and J lost 8 bases, with 9 bases between them. This CDR3 region has 11 residues. Germline CDR1 is DFQATT and CDR2 is SNEGSKA (reference sequence).

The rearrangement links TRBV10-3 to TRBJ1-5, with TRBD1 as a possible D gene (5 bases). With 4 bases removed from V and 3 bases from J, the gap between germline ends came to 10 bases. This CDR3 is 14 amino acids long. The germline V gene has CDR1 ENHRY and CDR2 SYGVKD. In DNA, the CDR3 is TGTGCCATCAGTGGGGGGGGAATCAATCAGCCCCAGCATTTT. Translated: CAISGGGINQPQHF.

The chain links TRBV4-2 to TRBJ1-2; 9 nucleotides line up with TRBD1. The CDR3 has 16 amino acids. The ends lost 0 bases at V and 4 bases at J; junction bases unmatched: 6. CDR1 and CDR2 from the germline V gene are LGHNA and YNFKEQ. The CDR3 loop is CASSQEGDRAAYGYTF. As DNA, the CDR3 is TGTGCCAGCAGCCAAGAAGGGGACAGGGCGGCCTATGGCTACACCTTC.

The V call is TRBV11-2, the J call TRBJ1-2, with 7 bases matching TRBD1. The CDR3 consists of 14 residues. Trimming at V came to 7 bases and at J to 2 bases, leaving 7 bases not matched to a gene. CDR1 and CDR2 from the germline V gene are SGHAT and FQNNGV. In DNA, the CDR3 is TGTGCCAGCACCCCTTTGACAGGGAACTATGGCTACACCTTC. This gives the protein CASTPLTGNYGYTF.

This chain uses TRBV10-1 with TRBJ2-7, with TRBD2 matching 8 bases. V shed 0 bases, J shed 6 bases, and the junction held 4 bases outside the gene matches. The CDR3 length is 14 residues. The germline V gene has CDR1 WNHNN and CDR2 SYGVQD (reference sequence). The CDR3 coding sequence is TGCGCCAGCAGTGAGTCGACCCGGGAGGGCGAGCAGTACTTC. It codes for CASSESTREGEQYF.

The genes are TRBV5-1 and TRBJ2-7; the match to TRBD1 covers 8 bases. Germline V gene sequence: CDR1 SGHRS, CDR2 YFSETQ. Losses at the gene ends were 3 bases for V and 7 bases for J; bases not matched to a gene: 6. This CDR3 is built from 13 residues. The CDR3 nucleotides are TGCGCCAGCAGCTACGGACAGGGCGGAGAGCAGTACTTC. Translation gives CASSYGQGGEQYF.